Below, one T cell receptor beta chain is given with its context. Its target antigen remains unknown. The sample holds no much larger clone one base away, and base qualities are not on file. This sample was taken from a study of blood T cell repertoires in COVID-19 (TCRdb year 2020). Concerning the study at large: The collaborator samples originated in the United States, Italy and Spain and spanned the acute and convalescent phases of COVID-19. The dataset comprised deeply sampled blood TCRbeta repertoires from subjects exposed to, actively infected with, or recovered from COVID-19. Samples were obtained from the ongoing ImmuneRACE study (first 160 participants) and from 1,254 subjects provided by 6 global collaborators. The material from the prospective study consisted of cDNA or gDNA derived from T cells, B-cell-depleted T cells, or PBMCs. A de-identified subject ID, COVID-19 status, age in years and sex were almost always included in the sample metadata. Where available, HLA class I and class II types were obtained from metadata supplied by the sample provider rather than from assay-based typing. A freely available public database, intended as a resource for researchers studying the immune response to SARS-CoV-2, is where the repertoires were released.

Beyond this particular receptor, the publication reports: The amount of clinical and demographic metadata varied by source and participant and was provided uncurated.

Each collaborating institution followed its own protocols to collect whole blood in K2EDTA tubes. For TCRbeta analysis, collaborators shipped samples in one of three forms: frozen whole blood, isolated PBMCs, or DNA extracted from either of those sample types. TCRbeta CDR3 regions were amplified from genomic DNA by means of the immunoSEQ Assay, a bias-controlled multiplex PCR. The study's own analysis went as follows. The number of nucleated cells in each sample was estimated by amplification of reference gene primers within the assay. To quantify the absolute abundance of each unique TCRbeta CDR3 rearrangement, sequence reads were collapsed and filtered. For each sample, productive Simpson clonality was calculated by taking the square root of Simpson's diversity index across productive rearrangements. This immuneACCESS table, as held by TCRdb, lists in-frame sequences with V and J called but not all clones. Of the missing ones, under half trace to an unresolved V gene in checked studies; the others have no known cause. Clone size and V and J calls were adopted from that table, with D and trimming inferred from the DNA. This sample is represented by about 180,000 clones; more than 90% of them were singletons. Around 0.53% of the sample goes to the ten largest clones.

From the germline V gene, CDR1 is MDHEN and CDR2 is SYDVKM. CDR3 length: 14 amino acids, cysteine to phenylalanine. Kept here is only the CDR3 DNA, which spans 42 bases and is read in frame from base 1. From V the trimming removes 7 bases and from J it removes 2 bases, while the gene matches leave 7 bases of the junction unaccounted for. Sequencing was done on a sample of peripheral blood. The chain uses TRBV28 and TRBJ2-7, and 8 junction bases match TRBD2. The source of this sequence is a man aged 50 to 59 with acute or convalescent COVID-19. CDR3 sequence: CASKASGLAYEQYF. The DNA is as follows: TGTGCCAGCAAGGCCTCGGGACTAGCCTACGAGCAGTACTTC.